The next 5 T cell receptor beta chains were all read from a single sample in a study of blood T cell repertoires in COVID-19. Sequencing was performed with immunoSEQ multiplex PCR; in TCRdb, only in-frame clones are kept and a portion is missing. The repertoire holds about 200,000 clones, with roughly nine tenths as singletons. The sample consisted of PBMCs or T cells enriched from blood (not recorded which). These TCRs come from a woman in her twenties or thirties with acute COVID-19.

V usage is TRBV18 and J usage is TRBJ1-2; 7 nucleotides agree with TRBD1. The CDR3 runs 14 residues. Unmatched junction bases numbered 4, after V lost 2 bases and J lost 4 bases. Looked up from germline, CDR1 is KGHSH and CDR2 is LQKENI. In nucleotides, the CDR3 is TGTGCCAGCTCACCAGAGGGGGCTGGCTATGGCTACACCTTC. Translating it yields CASSPEGAGYGYTF. Based on the CDR3 plus reference TRBV18 and TRBJ1-2, the full variable domain is NAGVMQNPRHLVRRRGQEARLRCSPMKGHSHVYWYRQLPEEGLKFMVYLQKENIIDESGMPKERFSAEFPKEGPSILRIQQVVRGDSAAYFCASSPEGAGYGYTFGSGTRLTVV.

This clone was seen only once. The rearrangement links TRBV19 to TRBJ1-1; a possible D gene is TRBD1 (5 bases). Germline-derived CDR1 and CDR2 are LNHDA and SQIVND (reference sequence). The V and J ends lost 6 bases and 2 bases respectively, with 13 bases between them. CDR3 length: 14 amino acids. The CDR3 is CASSPDSYNTEAFF. CDR3 DNA: TGTGCCAGTAGCCCTGACAGCTATAACACTGAAGCTTTCTTT.

The rearrangement uses TRBV7-6 and TRBJ2-1; 8 positions match TRBD2. Looked up from germline, CDR1 is SGHVS and CDR2 is FNYEAQ. J lost 9 bases, V lost 1 base, and 8 bases had no gene match. The CDR3 is made up of 15 amino acids. CDR3 sequence (DNA): TGTGCCAGCAGCTTAGTATCGGGGGGGTTTGGTGAGCAGTTCTTC. Translated, it gives CASSLVSGGFGEQFF.

The J gene is TRBJ2-7, the V gene TRBV12-3 or TRBV12-4; tentatively, D is TRBD1 (5 bases). CDR3 length equals 13 residues. V was shortened by 8 bases and J by 7 bases, with 18 bases between the two germline ends. The CDR3 DNA reads as TGTGCCAGCCAATGGGCAGGGCACGGGGAGCAGTACTTC. It codes for CASQWAGHGEQYF.

The rearrangement links TRBV28 to TRBJ1-2; D gene unclear. Per germline, CDR1 MDHEN and CDR2 SYDVKM. This CDR3 is built from 13 residues. Deletions cut 4 bases from V and 7 bases from J, with 13 bases between. DNA of the CDR3: TGTGCCAGCAGTTCCCTCACCCGGGGTGGCTACACCTTC. Protein product: CASSSLTRGGYTF.